These T cell receptor beta chains were read from a single sample in a study of blood T cell repertoires in COVID-19. Method: immunoSEQ multiplex PCR; TCRdb's copy keeps in-frame clones and lacks some. The sample yields some 400,000 clones, about 90% seen once. The sample comprised peripheral blood. Receptors were obtained from a woman in her twenties or thirties with COVID-19, enrolled during active disease. Each CDR3 is given without its conserved first and last residue. The order of the fields is V gene, clone size, CDR3 length, CDR3 protein. Size is omitted from some rows. Given values are once, few, many or a class for expanded clones.

TRBV2,-,12,ASSRQGNNSPLH
TRBV6-5,-,13,ASSSPGEGRNEQF
TRBV19,-,12,ASSPPLAHDEQY
TRBV7-2,-,14,ASSSGTAKYTGELF
TRBV24-1,-,11,ATKNVGGDTQY
TRBV9,once,13,ASSAGTGPNYEQY
TRBV5-1,once,11,ASSGQGVDEQY
TRBV18,-,11,ASSPGQNQPQH
TRBV3-1/TRBV3-2,-,13,ASSQGSGNSYEQY
TRBV10-3,-,11,AIRRGEGDTQY